Sequencing of this TCR beta chain was carried out in a study of T cell responses to AZD1222 COVID-19 vaccine. General study results and limits: Baseline seropositivity characterized only a handful of AZD1222 recipients. There were repertoire samples only from the period after the peak T cell response. Targets within unmutated variant regions were reportedly found for nearly half of spike-specific TCRs.

This CDR3 has 15 amino acids. V lost 6 bases and J 0 bases, leaving 12 bases between the germline ends. CDR1 SNHLY and CDR2 FYNNEI come from the germline V gene. The table came from immunoSEQ multiplex PCR; TCRdb's copy has only in-frame clones and leaves some out. The sample includes 40,000 or so clones, approximately 83% of them seen just once. Worth noting for this clone: Its antigen is not identified.

This chain uses TRBV2 with TRBJ1-5, with no clear D. This clonotype originated in an adult who received the AZD1222 COVID-19 vaccine. Material: peripheral blood, obtained 28 days after the second AZD1222 dose. The CDR3 protein is CASRSEGYSNQPQHF. DNA for the CDR3: TGTGCCAGCAGGTCCGAGGGCTATAGCAATCAGCCCCAGCATTTT.